The 28 T cell receptor beta chains below come from one sample, sequenced in a study of control samples from healthy donors and cancer patients. Using immunoSEQ multiplex PCR, the repertoire was profiled, and TCRdb retains in-frame clones only, with some absent. The sample yields 90,000 or so clones, about nine tenths seen once. Material for sequencing was blood. These receptors all stem from a woman in her 70s in good health.

This clone has just one count. The J gene is TRBJ1-3, the V gene TRBV18; D gene uncertain. Trimming stripped 2 bases from V and 2 bases from J, with 10 bases between. The length of the CDR3 is 15 residues. The V gene's germline CDR1 is KGHSH and CDR2 LQKENI. CDR3 residues: CASSPYGQTGNTIYF. In DNA, the CDR3 is TGTGCCAGCTCACCATATGGGCAGACTGGAAACACCATATATTTT.

The genes are TRBV7-2 and TRBJ2-2, with D possibly TRBD1 on 6 matching bases. Trimming stripped 4 bases from V and 1 base from J, with 10 bases between. Per the germline V gene, CDR1 is SGHTA and CDR2 is FQGNSA. The CDR3 sequence is 15 residues long. CDR3 region: CASSSKTGNTGELFF. The CDR3 nucleotides read TGTGCCAGCAGCTCGAAGACAGGGAACACCGGGGAGCTGTTTTTT.

This chain uses TRBV6-5 with TRBJ1-5, with D possibly matching TRBD1 (5 bases). Trimming stripped 6 bases from V and 7 bases from J, with 13 bases between. The V gene's germline CDR1 is MNHEY and CDR2 SVGAGI. The CDR3 has 13 residues. CDR3 amino acids: CASSLGTGQPQHF. The CDR3 DNA follows: TGTGCCAGCAGCCTCGGGACGGGGCAGCCCCAGCATTTT.

This chain joins TRBV5-1 and TRBJ2-7; D tentatively fits TRBD1 or TRBD2 (6 bases each). This CDR3 comprises 18 residues. Germline CDR1 SGHRS, CDR2 YFSETQ. V shed 1 base and J shed 3 bases, with 23 bases lying between them. The CDR3 DNA follows: TGCGCCAGCAGCTTGTCCCTCCCCTCCGGGGGCCCGGGCTACGAGCAGTACTTC. It encodes CASSLSLPSGGPGYEQYF.

This clone has just one count. The CDR3 sequence: CASSSPDRGNTEAFF. CDR3 DNA: TGTGCCAGCAGCTCTCCAGACAGGGGGAACACTGAAGCTTTCTTT. V usage is TRBV7-9 and J usage is TRBJ1-1; 8 bases are shared with TRBD1. There are 15 residues in the CDR3. Per the germline V gene, CDR1 is SEHNR and CDR2 is FQNEAQ (reference sequence). V shed 4 bases and J 1 base; nucleotides not matched to a gene: 5.

In regard to this clone: The identical CDR3 is also encoded by other nucleotide sequences in the sample. CDR3 amino acids: CASSLGRIAGDTQYF. The CDR3 DNA is TGTGCCAGCAGCTTGGGGCGTATAGCGGGGGATACCCAGTACTTC. The chain uses TRBV5-6 and TRBJ2-5; 9 nucleotides align to TRBD2. The junction had 8 bases not matched to a gene; V was cut back by 0 bases and J by 8 bases. In germline, CDR1 is SGHDT, CDR2 YYEEEE. The CDR3 consists of 15 residues. The full variable domain, rest sourced from reference TRBV5-6 and TRBJ2-5, is DAGVTQSPTHLIKTRGQQVTLRCSPKSGHDTVSWYQQALGQGPQFIFQYYEEEERQRGNFPDRFSGHQFPNYSSELNVNALLLGDSALYLCASSLGRIAGDTQYFGPGTRLLVL.

The chain links TRBV7-8 to TRBJ2-1; TRBD2 is a possible D gene (5 bases). V dropped 3 bases and J dropped 10 bases, with 19 bases sitting between them. This CDR3 is built from 15 residues. Per germline, CDR1 SGHVS and CDR2 FQNEAQ. This CDR3 reads CASSLGTSWGGEQFF. As DNA, the CDR3 is TGTGCCAGCAGCTTGGGAACTAGTTGGGGTGGAGAGCAGTTCTTC.

CDR3 bases: TGTGCCAGCAGCTTAATCGGTCCGACCTCCTACGAGCAGTACTTC. This codes for CASSLIGPTSYEQYF. This chain uses TRBV5-6 with TRBJ2-7; D gene ambiguous. The CDR3 spans 15 residues. Germline assignment: CDR1 SGHDT and CDR2 YYEEEE. Deletions cut 2 bases from V and 0 bases from J, with 12 bases between.

The chain is built from TRBV7-2 and TRBJ2-5; 9 bases are shared with TRBD1. The V gene's germline CDR1 is SGHTA and CDR2 FQGNSA. The CDR3 sequence is 17 residues long. V dropped 1 base and J dropped 1; count of bases not matched to a gene: 7. The CDR3 is CASSLGPTGGGQETQYF. In nucleotides, the CDR3 is TGTGCCAGCAGCTTAGGGCCGACAGGGGGAGGCCAAGAGACCCAGTACTTC.

This clone was counted many times. The chain recombines TRBV3-1 (or the pseudogene TRBV3-2) with TRBJ2-2; D is possibly TRBD1 (5 bases). Germline lookup yields CDR1 LGHDT and CDR2 YNNKEL (reference sequence). Trimming took 0 bases from V and 5 from J, leaving 10 bases between them. This CDR3 spans 15 amino acids. In DNA, the CDR3 is TGTGCCAGCAGCCAAGATAACAGGCGGACCGGGGAGCTGTTTTTT. Translated: CASSQDNRRTGELFF.

In this sample, this clone turned up a few times. This chain uses TRBV10-3 with TRBJ1-2; D is undetermined. Trimming pared 4 bases from V and 5 bases from J, leaving 14 bases between. The CDR3 contains 14 residues. Germline assignment: CDR1 ENHRY and CDR2 SYGVKD. DNA of the CDR3: TGTGCCATCAGTGGTTCTAGTTTGGAATATGGCTACACCTTC. Its protein product is CAISGSSLEYGYTF.

CDR3 in DNA: TGTGCCAGCAGCCAGCTCGGCATCTCTGGGGCCAACGTCCTGACTTTC. Translating gives CASSQLGISGANVLTF. This chain uses TRBV3-1 (or the pseudogene TRBV3-2) with TRBJ2-6, with D unclear. Trimming took off 3 bases at V and 0 bases at J, with 9 bases between the two ends. The CDR3 has 16 residues. Germline V CDR1 and CDR2: LGHDT, YNNKEL (reference sequence).

The chain combines TRBV6-6 with TRBJ2-2; TRBD1 matches 7 bases. Germline trimming cut 7 bases from V and 9 bases from J; bases unmatched to any gene: 14. Per germline, CDR1 MNHNY and CDR2 SVGAGI (reference sequence). CDR3 length equals 15 residues. The CDR3 DNA follows: TGTGCCAGCACTTTCAGACAGGGAACGAACCGGGAGCTGTTTTTT. Its translation: CASTFRQGTNRELFF.

The rearrangement uses TRBV30 and TRBJ2-3; the match to TRBD2 covers 7 bases. V lost 3 bases to trimming and J lost 2 bases; unmatched junction nucleotides: 11. The CDR3 has 16 residues. From germline, CDR1 is GTSNPN and CDR2 SVGIG (reference sequence). CDR3 bases: TGTGCCTGGAGGCCTTGGGAGGGGAGACTCACAGATACGCAGTATTTT. This codes for CAWRPWEGRLTDTQYF.

V usage is TRBV7-8 and J usage is TRBJ1-6; weak D call: TRBD1 (6 bases). CDR1 SGHVS and CDR2 FQNEAQ come from the germline V gene. V gave up 5 bases and J gave up 3 bases, with 11 bases separating them. There are 15 residues in the CDR3. The CDR3 DNA follows: TGTGCCAGCAGCCCCCAGACAGGCTATAATTCACCCCTCCACTTT. Translated: CASSPQTGYNSPLHF.

The chain employs TRBV14 and TRBJ1-1, with D perhaps TRBD1 (5 bases). This CDR3 is built from 15 residues. V was pared by 3 bases and J by 5 bases, with 16 bases between. Germline lookup yields CDR1 SGHDN and CDR2 FVKESK. CDR3 nucleotide sequence: TGTGCCAGCAGCCAGGGGACGGCTCCGAGTACTGAAGCTTTCTTT. It specifies CASSQGTAPSTEAFF.

This chain uses TRBV5-3 with TRBJ1-2; D is unclear. TRBV5-3 is treated as an ORF (open reading frame) with a function not yet certain. V shed 3 bases and J shed 9 bases, with 12 bases lying between them. The CDR3 loop spans 12 amino acids. CDR3 amino acids: CARSCGLDCYTF. In nucleotides, the CDR3 is TGTGCCAGAAGCTGTGGACTAGATTGCTACACCTTC.

The J gene is TRBJ1-5, the V gene TRBV9; weak D call: TRBD1 (6 bases). CDR3 length equals 13 residues. V was cut by 4 bases and J by 11 bases, with 16 bases left in between. Germline CDR1 is SGDLS and CDR2 is YYNGEE. CDR3 nucleotides: TGTGCCAGCAGCCCCCAGGGGTCGGGGGCCCAGCATTTT. Amino acids: CASSPQGSGAQHF.

V gene TRBV6-4 combines with J gene TRBJ1-2; possibly TRBD1 for D (6 bases). Germline loops: CDR1 MRHNA, CDR2 SNTAGT. With 6 bases removed from V and 0 bases from J, the gap between germline ends came to 20 bases. This CDR3 is 17 amino acids long. DNA of the CDR3: TGTGCCAGCAGCCTCTATTGGGACAAACCAGCTAACTATGGCTACACCTTC. It is translated as CASSLYWDKPANYGYTF.

The rearrangement joins TRBV5-1 to TRBJ2-1; 9 positions match TRBD2. Germline lookup yields CDR1 SGHRS and CDR2 YFSETQ. The V and J ends lost 3 bases and 2 bases, in that order; junction bases with no gene match: 15. The length of the CDR3 is 19 residues. DNA for the CDR3: TGCGCCAGCAGCTGGACAGCCCTAGCGGGGCCAGGGACCTACAATGAGCAGTTCTTC. As protein: CASSWTALAGPGTYNEQFF.

The chain carries TRBV25-1 and TRBJ1-4; D remains unclear. Germline V lookup: CDR1 MGHDK, CDR2 SYGVNS. V was pared by 2 bases and J by 0 bases, with 13 bases between. The CDR3 is 17 amino acids. Written as DNA, the CDR3 is TGTGCCAGCAGTGAAACGAGAAGCGGGCCAACTAATGAAAAACTGTTTTTT. This gives the protein CASSETRSGPTNEKLFF.

The rearrangement links TRBV4-1 to TRBJ2-3, with 7 bases identical to TRBD1. V lost 2 bases, J lost 4 bases, and 3 bases stayed unmatched. CDR1 and CDR2 from the germline V gene are MGHRA and YSYEKL. The CDR3 runs 14 residues. The CDR3 region is CASSQQGDSDTQYF. CDR3 DNA: TGCGCCAGCAGCCAACAGGGGGATTCAGATACGCAGTATTTT.

CDR3 bases: TGTGCCAGCAGCGTAGTAACGGGAGCCTACAATGAGCAGTTCTTC. This encodes CASSVVTGAYNEQFF. This sequence joins TRBV9 and TRBJ2-1, with a weak D call TRBD2 (6 bases). Trimming took 0 bases from V and 2 from J, leaving 9 bases between them. The CDR3 is 15 amino acids. Germline-derived CDR1 and CDR2 are SGDLS and YYNGEE.

The genes are TRBV5-4 and TRBJ1-1; D possibly corresponds to TRBD1 (6 bases). V lost 3 bases to trimming and J lost 7 bases, with 22 bases between them. Per germline, CDR1 SGHNT and CDR2 YYREEE (reference sequence). The length of the CDR3 is 16 residues. CDR3 residues: CASSSGGTQGSREAFF. CDR3 bases: TGTGCCAGCAGCTCCGGAGGCACACAGGGTAGCCGTGAAGCTTTCTTT.

The CDR3 protein is CASSPQGGSYEQYF. The DNA of the CDR3 is TGTGCCAGCAGCCCCCAGGGGGGGTCCTACGAGCAGTACTTC. The chain joins TRBV3-1 (or the pseudogene TRBV3-2) to TRBJ2-7; possibly TRBD1 or TRBD2 for D (7 bases each). CDR3 length: 14 residues. V was clipped by 4 bases and J by 1 base, with 11 bases between them. Germline CDR1 is LGHDT and CDR2 is YNNKEL (reference sequence).

The chain has TRBV7-2 and TRBJ1-2, with a weak D call TRBD1 (5 bases). Per germline, CDR1 SGHTA and CDR2 FQGNSA. The CDR3 extends over 15 amino acids. Trimming removed 3 bases from V and 3 bases from J, with 14 bases in between. The CDR3 region has the DNA TGTGCCAGCAGCTTGACAGCTTTGAGGGACTATGGCTACACCTTC. It is translated as CASSLTALRDYGYTF.

The chain links TRBV5-1 to TRBJ1-2, with 8 bases matching TRBD1. Germline CDR1 SGHRS, CDR2 YFSETQ. The CDR3 sequence is 15 residues long. V shed 0 bases and J 4 bases; nucleotides not matched to a gene: 5. CDR3: CASSLGPDRGYGYTF. As DNA, the CDR3 is TGCGCCAGCAGCTTGGGACCTGACAGGGGCTATGGCTACACCTTC.

The rearrangement links TRBV10-3 to TRBJ2-1, with D perhaps given as TRBD1 or TRBD2 (5 bases each). CDR3 length: 13 amino acids. From germline, CDR1 is ENHRY and CDR2 SYGVKD. Trimming removed 7 bases from V and 5 bases from J, with 12 bases in between. This CDR3 reads CAINGKGDNEQFF. In DNA, the CDR3 is TGTGCCATCAACGGGAAAGGGGACAATGAGCAGTTCTTC.